This T cell receptor (beta chain) derives from a study of regulatory T cells in long-lasting Graves disease. Whole-study context: Patients newly diagnosed with Graves' had been on antithyroid drugs for under 3 months. General study findings and limits: It was in persistent disease that TRBV28, TRBJ1-2 and TRBJ2-5 were favored. Among persistent patients, a larger number of public clonotypes were shared (around 3,000) than among newly diagnosed patients (about 1,000).

Trimming took 1 base from V and 8 from J, leaving 5 bases between them. CDR1 and CDR2 from the germline V gene are SEHNR and FQNEAQ (reference sequence). CDR3 size: 11 residues. Time point denoted: newly diagnosed GD, antithyroid drugs for less than 3 months. The TCR library was made from RNA that had been extracted from PBMCs in TRIzol. Graves' disease diagnosis relied on American Thyroid Association guidelines. Construction of TCR beta libraries relied on iRepertoire HTBI primers and on Arm-PCR targeting CDR3 regions. TCRdb re-analysed the multiplex PCR reads in MiXCR, keeping a single row per CDR3 protein. The sample has 250,000 to 300,000 distinct CDR3 sequences; under 20% are singletons. This clonotype was seen repeatedly, ten times or more. Its antigen is not known. The sample was also reused in another study, on T cells in Graves' hyperthyroidism and ophthalmopathy.

This TCR came from a woman aged 25-40 years with Graves disease. V usage is TRBV7-9 and J usage is TRBJ1-2, with unresolved D. Here the sequenced sample was peripheral blood mononuclear cells (PBMCs), taken at new diagnosis, from a patient treated with antithyroid drugs. CDR3 sequence reads: CASSLVGGYTF. The CDR3 region has the DNA TGTGCCAGCAGCTTAGTTGGGGGCTACACCTTC.